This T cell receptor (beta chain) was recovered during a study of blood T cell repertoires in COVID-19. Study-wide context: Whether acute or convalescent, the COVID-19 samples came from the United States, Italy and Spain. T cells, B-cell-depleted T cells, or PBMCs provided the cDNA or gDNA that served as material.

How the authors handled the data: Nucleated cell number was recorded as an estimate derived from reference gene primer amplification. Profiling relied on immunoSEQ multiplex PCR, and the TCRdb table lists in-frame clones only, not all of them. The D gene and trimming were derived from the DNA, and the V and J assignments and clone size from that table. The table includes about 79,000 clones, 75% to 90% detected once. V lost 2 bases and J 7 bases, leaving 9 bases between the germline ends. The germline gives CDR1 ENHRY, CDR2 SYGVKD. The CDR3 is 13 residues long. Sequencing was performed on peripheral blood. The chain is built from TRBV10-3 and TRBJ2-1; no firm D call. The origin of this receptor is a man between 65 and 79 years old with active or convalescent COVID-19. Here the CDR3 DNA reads TGTGCCATCAGTGAGCGTGAGAAGAATGAGCAGTTCTTC. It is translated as CAISEREKNEQFF.